This T cell receptor (beta chain) stems from a study of shared clonotypes between healthy human individuals. Study details: Donor composition was two women and three men, aged 18 to 49.

TCRdb's copy holds only in-frame clones and misses some; the assay was immunoSEQ multiplex PCR. The sample shows some 2 million clones, less than 95% of them seen only once. CD45RO-negative, CCR7-selected cells formed the naive CD8 fraction, which excluded terminally differentiated effector memory CD45RA+ cells. Germline CDR1 is MNHNY and CDR2 is SVGAGI (reference sequence). V lost 5 bases, J lost 1 base, and 5 bases lay in between. This CDR3 is 13 amino acids long. The specimen was naive CD8+ T cells sorted from blood. The clonotype was recovered from a young man in good health. This chain connects TRBV6-6 to TRBJ2-2; D uncertain. CDR3 protein: CASSDGNTGELFF. CDR3 DNA sequence: TGTGCCAGCAGTGACGGGAACACCGGGGAGCTGTTTTTT.